Shown below are 4 T cell receptor beta chains from a single sample sequenced in a study of blood T cell repertoires in COVID-19. Clones were sequenced by immunoSEQ multiplex PCR, and TCRdb holds only the in-frame ones, with some missing. The table lists about 200,000 clones, around 90% of them singletons, with 0.45% to 0.65% in the top ten. The sample consisted of peripheral blood. Receptors were obtained from a man in his fifties or sixties with acute or convalescent COVID-19.

V is TRBV6-5 and J is TRBJ1-1; 8 positions match TRBD1. The V segment lost 6 bases and the J segment 6 bases; nucleotides outside the gene matches: 6. Germline CDR1 MNHEY, CDR2 SVGAGI. This CDR3 comprises 13 residues. For the CDR3, the DNA is TGTGCCAGCAGCCGGGACAGGCCCGCTGAAGCTTTCTTT. Its protein product is CASSRDRPAEAFF.

V is TRBV7-2 and J is TRBJ2-5, with 16 bases matching TRBD2. J gave up 5 bases and V 5 bases, and 14 bases lay outside the gene matches. This CDR3 is 19 amino acids long. Germline values: CDR1 SGHTA, CDR2 FQGNSA. The CDR3 loop is CASSPSPGLAGGPGETQYF. The CDR3 nucleotides are TGTGCCAGCAGCCCCTCGCCGGGACTAGCGGGGGGGCCCGGCGAGACCCAGTACTTC. The full variable domain, completed using reference TRBV7-2 and TRBJ2-5, is GAGVSQSPSNKVTEKGKDVELRCDPISGHTALYWYRQSLGQGLEFLIYFQGNSAPDKSGLPSDRFSAERTGGSVSTLTIQRTQQEDSAVYLCASSPSPGLAGGPGETQYFGPGTRLLVL.

The chain is built from TRBV3-1 (or the pseudogene TRBV3-2) and TRBJ1-5; maybe TRBD1 (6 bases). The V end lost 1 base, the J end lost 6 bases, and 25 bases lay between the germline ends. In germline, CDR1 is LGHDT, CDR2 YNNKEL (reference sequence). The CDR3 runs to 19 residues. CDR3 nucleotide sequence: TGTGCCAGCAGCCAAGGAGGCAGGGGAATACCCACATACCCTCAGCCCCAGCATTTT. Residues: CASSQGGRGIPTYPQPQHF.

The chain carries TRBV7-3 and TRBJ1-1; D not certain. The germline gives CDR1 SGHTA, CDR2 FQGTGA. The length of the CDR3 is 15 residues. Deletions cut 1 base from V and 1 base from J, with 10 bases between. The CDR3 region is CASSLRWQENTEAFF. DNA for the CDR3: TGTGCCAGCAGCTTAAGGTGGCAGGAGAACACTGAAGCTTTCTTT.